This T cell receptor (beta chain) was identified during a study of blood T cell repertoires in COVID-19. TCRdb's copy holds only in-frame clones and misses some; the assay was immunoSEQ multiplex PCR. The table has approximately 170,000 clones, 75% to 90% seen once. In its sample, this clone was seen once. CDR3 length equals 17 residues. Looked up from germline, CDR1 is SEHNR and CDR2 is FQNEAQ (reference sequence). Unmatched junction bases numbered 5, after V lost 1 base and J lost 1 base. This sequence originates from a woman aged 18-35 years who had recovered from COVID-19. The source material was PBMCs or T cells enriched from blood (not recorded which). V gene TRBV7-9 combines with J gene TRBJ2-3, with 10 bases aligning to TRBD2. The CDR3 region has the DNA TGTGCCAGCAGCTTAGTGGTAGGACTAGCGGGCACAGATACGCAGTATTTT. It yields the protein CASSLVVGLAGTDTQYF. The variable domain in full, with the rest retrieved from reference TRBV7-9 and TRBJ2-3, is DTGVSQNPRHKITKRGQNVTFRCDPISEHNRLYWYRQTLGQGPEFLTYFQNEAQLEKSRLLSDRFSAERPKGSFSTLEIQRTEQGDSAMYLCASSLVVGLAGTDTQYFGPGTRLTVL.